This T cell receptor beta chain appears in the sequencing data of a study of shared clonotypes between healthy human individuals. Profiling relied on immunoSEQ multiplex PCR, and the TCRdb table lists in-frame clones only, not all of them. This sample has roughly 700,000 clones, with around 91% found just once. Comment on this clone: What it binds is unknown.

This CDR3 is built from 19 residues. V lost 5 bases and J lost 5; bases outside the gene matches: 19. Germline V gives CDR1 SEHNR, CDR2 FQNEAQ (reference sequence). Study-wide results and caveats: Sequencing depth was a factor that was expected to affect clonotype sharing among donors.

The source material was memory CD8+ T cells from PBMCs. As for subset: CD45RO+ cells pooled with CCR7-negative TemRA cells. The source is a young man in good health. Some clones in this sample may be carry-over from other donors' samples. The rearrangement links TRBV7-9 to TRBJ2-7; TRBD2 matches at 12 bases. The CDR3 region is CASSPPGASGRVLGNEQYF. The CDR3 DNA is TGTGCCAGCAGCCCTCCCGGAGCTAGCGGGAGGGTATTGGGAAACGAGCAGTACTTC. The full variable domain, in which reference TRBV7-9 and TRBJ2-7 provide the parts outside the CDR3, is DTGVSQNPRHKITKRGQNVTFRCDPISEHNRLYWYRQTLGQGPEFLTYFQNEAQLEKSRLLSDRFSAERPKGSFSTLEIQRTEQGDSAMYLCASSPPGASGRVLGNEQYFGPGTRLTVT.